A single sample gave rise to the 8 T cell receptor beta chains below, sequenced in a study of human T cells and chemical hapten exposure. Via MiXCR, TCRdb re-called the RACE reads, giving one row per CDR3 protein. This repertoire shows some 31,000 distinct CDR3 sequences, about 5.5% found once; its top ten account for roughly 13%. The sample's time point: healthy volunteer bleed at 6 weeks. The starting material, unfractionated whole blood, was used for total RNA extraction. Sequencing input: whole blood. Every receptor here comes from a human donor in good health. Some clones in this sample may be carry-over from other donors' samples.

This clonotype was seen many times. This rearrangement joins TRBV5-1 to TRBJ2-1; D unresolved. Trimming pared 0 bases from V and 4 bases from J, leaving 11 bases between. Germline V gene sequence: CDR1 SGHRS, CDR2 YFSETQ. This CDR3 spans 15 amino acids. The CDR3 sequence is CASSLGSQAYNEQFF. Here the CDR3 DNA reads TGCGCCAGCAGCTTGGGGTCGCAGGCGTACAATGAGCAGTTCTTC.

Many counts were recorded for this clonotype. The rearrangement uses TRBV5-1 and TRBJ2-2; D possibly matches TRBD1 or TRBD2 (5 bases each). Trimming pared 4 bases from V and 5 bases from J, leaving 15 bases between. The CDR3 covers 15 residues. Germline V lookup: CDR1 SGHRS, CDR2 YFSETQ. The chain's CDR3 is CASSQGPKLTGELFF. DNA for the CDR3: TGCGCCAGCAGCCAGGGACCTAAGTTGACCGGGGAGCTGTTTTTT.

The CDR3 nucleotides read TGTGCCACCGCAGGACCCCTTAGCAATCAGCCCCAGCATTTT. Translation gives CATAGPLSNQPQHF. The J gene is TRBJ1-5, the V gene TRBV6-6, with D unresolved. The CDR3 extends over 14 amino acids. V was pared by 10 bases and J by 0 bases, with 13 bases between. Germline loops: CDR1 MNHNY, CDR2 SVGAGI (reference sequence).

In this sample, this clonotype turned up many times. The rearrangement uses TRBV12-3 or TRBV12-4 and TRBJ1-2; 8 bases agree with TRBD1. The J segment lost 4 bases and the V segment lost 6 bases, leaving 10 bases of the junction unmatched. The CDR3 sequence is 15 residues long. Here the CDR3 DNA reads TGTGCCAGCAGGCCAGGGGGCGCGGGGAGCTATGGCTACACCTTC. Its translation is CASRPGGAGSYGYTF.

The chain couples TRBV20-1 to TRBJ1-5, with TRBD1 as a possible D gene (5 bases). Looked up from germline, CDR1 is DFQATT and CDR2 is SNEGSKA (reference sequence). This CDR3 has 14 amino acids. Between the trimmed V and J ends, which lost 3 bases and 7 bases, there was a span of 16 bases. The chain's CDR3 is CSASGRTLGQPQHF. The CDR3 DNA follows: TGCAGTGCTAGCGGGCGGACACTGGGGCAGCCCCAGCATTTT.

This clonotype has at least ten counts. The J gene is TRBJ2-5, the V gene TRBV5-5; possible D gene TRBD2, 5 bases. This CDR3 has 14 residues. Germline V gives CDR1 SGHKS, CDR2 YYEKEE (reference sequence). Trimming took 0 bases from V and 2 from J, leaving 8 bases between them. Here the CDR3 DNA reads TGTGCCAGCAGCTTGGGACTACTACAAGAGACCCAGTACTTC. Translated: CASSLGLLQETQYF.

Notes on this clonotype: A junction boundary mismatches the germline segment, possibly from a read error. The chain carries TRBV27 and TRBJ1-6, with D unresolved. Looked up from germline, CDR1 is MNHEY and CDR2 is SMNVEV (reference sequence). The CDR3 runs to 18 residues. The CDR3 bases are TGTGCCAGCACCCAGACCCGACAAGGTAGCTCCTATAATTCATCCCTCCACTTT. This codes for CASTQTRQGSSYNSSLHF.

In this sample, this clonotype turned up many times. CDR3 sequence reads: CAWSIGTTTDTQYF. CDR3 nucleotides: TGTGCCTGGAGTATAGGGACCACCACAGATACGCAGTATTTT. V gene TRBV30 combines with J gene TRBJ2-3; D is perhaps TRBD1 or TRBD2 (5 bases each). The V gene lost 2 bases and the J gene lost 2 bases, with 11 bases spanning the gap. CDR1 GTSNPN and CDR2 SVGIG come from the germline V gene (reference sequence). The CDR3 has 14 amino acids.